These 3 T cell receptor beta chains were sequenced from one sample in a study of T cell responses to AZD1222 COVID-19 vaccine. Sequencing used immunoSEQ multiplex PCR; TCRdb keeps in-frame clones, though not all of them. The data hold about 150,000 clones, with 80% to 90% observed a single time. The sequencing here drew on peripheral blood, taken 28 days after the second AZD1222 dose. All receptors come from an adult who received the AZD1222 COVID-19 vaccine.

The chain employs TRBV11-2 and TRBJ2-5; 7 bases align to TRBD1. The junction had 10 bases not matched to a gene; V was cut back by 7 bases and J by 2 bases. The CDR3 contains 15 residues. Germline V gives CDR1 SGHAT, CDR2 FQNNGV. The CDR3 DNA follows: TGTGCCAGCACCCCGACAGGGTCGGGACAAGAGACCCAGTACTTC. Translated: CASTPTGSGQETQYF.

In nucleotides, the CDR3 is TGTGCCAGCAGCTTCGGGACTAGCACAGATACGCAGTATTTT. Its translation: CASSFGTSTDTQYF. The chain carries TRBV11-2 and TRBJ2-3, with D possibly TRBD2 on 6 matching bases. The CDR3 is 14 amino acids. Germline V lookup: CDR1 SGHAT, CDR2 FQNNGV. Between the trimmed V and J ends, which lost 3 bases and 0 bases, there was a span of 7 bases.

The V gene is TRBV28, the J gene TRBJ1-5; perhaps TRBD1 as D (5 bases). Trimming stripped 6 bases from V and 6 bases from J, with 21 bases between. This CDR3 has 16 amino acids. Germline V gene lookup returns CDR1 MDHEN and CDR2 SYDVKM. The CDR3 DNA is TGTGCCAGCAGGTGGGGGGGTGTGGGGGAGAGTCAGCCCCAGCATTTT. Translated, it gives CASRWGGVGESQPQHF.